Sequencing of this T cell receptor (beta chain) was carried out in a study of cytomegalovirus exposure and HLA in healthy donors. V lost 3 bases to trimming and J lost 3 bases; unmatched junction nucleotides: 9. This CDR3 contains 18 residues. Germline assignment: CDR1 SGDLS and CDR2 YYNGEE. The PCR employed 60 Vbeta primers together with 13 Jbeta primers. Sequencing was performed with immunoSEQ multiplex PCR; in TCRdb, only in-frame clones are kept and a portion is missing. The sample contains 100,000 or so clones, more than 9.5% of which appear only once. The sequencing sample was made of PBMCs. The V call is TRBV9, the J call TRBJ2-5; 15 bases match TRBD2. This receptor was identified in a man in his forties in good health and CMV-seropositive. CDR3 in amino acids: CASSAGLAGGRREETQYF. In DNA, the CDR3 is TGTGCCAGCAGCGCGGGACTAGCGGGAGGCCGGAGGGAAGAGACCCAGTACTTC.